This TCR beta chain was recorded in a study of spatial heterogeneity in lung cancer. About the research overall: Consistently, beta-chain sequences turned up in larger numbers than alpha-chain sequences did.

The table lists this clonotype with a few counts. TCRdb used MiXCR to reprocess the 5' RACE reads, holding one entry per CDR3 protein. The sample contains 40,000 to 45,000 distinct CDR3 sequences, 6.5% to 7% of which appear only once. The germline gives CDR1 LGHDT, CDR2 YNNKEL (reference sequence). The CDR3 contains 15 residues. V gave up 4 bases and J gave up 5 bases, with 17 bases separating them. Indicated time point: sample taken at primary tumor resection. Whole RNA was taken from tumor, nontumor lung or frozen PBMC; it was then sequenced unsorted. Source: PBMCs, taken at surgery. This clonotype was sampled from a female donor with early-stage non-small cell lung cancer. The rearrangement uses TRBV3-1 and TRBJ2-5, with D unresolved. CDR3 DNA: TGTGCCAGCAGCCCTACCCATATTGGGCGGGAGACCCAGTACTTC. This sequence encodes CASSPTHIGRETQYF.